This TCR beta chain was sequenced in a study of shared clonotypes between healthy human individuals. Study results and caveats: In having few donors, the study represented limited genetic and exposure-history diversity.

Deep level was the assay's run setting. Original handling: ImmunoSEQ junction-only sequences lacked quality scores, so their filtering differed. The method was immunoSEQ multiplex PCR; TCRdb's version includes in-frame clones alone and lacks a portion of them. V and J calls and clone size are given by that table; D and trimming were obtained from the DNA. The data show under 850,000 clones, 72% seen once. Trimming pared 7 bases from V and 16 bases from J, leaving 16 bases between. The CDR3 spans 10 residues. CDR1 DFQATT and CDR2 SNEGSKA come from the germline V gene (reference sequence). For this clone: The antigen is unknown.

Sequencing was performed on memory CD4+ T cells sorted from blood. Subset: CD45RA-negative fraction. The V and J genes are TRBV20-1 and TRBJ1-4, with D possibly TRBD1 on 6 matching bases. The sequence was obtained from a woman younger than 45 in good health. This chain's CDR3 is CSVSRDTPFF. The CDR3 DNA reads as TGCAGTGTGTCCCGGGACACCCCGTTTTTT.